This T cell receptor beta chain is drawn from a study of T cell changes during pregnancy in multiple sclerosis. This table comes from immunoSEQ multiplex PCR, and its TCRdb copy is limited to in-frame clones, with some not included. The sample lists about 32,000 clones, about nine tenths occurring once. CDR3 length equals 13 residues. V lost 5 bases to trimming and J lost 6 bases, with 11 bases between them. Germline CDR1 and CDR2: MNHEY and SMNVEV (reference sequence). The input for sequencing was CD8+ T cells from peripheral blood mononuclear cells, taken in the first trimester of pregnancy. V is TRBV27 and J is TRBJ2-1; D is perhaps TRBD2 (5 bases). The TCR comes from a female donor with multiple sclerosis, enrolled in a pregnancy study. As DNA, the CDR3 is TGTGCCAGCAGTCTCCCGGGGTTCAATGAGCAGTTCTTC. This gives the protein CASSLPGFNEQFF.